These T cell receptor beta chains were read from a single sample in a study of blood T cell repertoires in COVID-19. TCRdb keeps only in-frame clones here, not all; method: immunoSEQ multiplex PCR. The data show some 120,000 clones, approximately 86% seen once. The sequencing input was peripheral blood. The source is a man aged 40-55 years with acute or convalescent COVID-19. CDR3s include the opening cysteine and the closing phenylalanine or tryptophan. A D gene is named only where the DNA matches it firmly. Size is stated for part of the rows, as once, few or many counts, or as a class when the clone is expanded.

CASSPGGVMGGYTF TGTGCCAGCAGCCCCGGAGGGGTAATGGGAGGCTACACCTTC . TRBV5-4 . TRBJ1-2
CASSLAKGTRDTEAFF TGCGCCAGCAGCTTGGCCAAGGGGACTAGGGACACTGAAGCTTTCTTT . TRBV5-1 . TRBJ1-1
CASSPRGTSGRAQDTQYF TGTGCCAGCAGCCCCCGAGGGACTAGCGGGAGGGCCCAAGATACGCAGTATTTT TRBD2 TRBV11-2 . TRBJ2-3
CASSRPGQLYNEQFF TGTGCCAGCAGCCGACCGGGACAGCTCTACAATGAGCAGTTCTTC TRBD1 TRBV14 once TRBJ2-1
CASSPSSSGRIYNEQFF TGTGCCAGCTCACCGTCCTCTAGCGGGAGAATCTACAATGAGCAGTTCTTC TRBD2 TRBV18 once TRBJ2-1
CASSFSWASSGNTIYF TGTGCCAGCAGCTTTTCCTGGGCCAGCTCTGGAAACACCATATATTTT . TRBV11-2 . TRBJ1-3
CATSDPALGTSGASSYNEQFF TGTGCCACCAGTGACCCCGCCTTGGGGACTAGCGGGGCCAGCTCCTACAATGAGCAGTTCTTC TRBD2 TRBV24-1 . TRBJ2-1
CASSLGDSTGAFF TGTGCCAGCAGCTTAGGGGACTCAACGGGAGCTTTCTTT . TRBV11-2 . TRBJ1-1
CSASWNGAKNIQYF TGCAGTGCTAGTTGGAACGGGGCCAAAAACATTCAGTACTTC . TRBV20-1 once TRBJ2-4
CASSSTSGNTIYF TGCGCCAGCAGCTCCACTTCTGGAAACACCATATATTTT . TRBV5-1 few TRBJ1-3
CASSLDPGGGNSPLHF TGTGCCAGCAGCTTGGATCCGGGAGGGGGTAATTCACCCCTCCACTTT . TRBV5-5 . TRBJ1-6
CASSPARDKYAEAFF TGTGCCAGCAGCCCTGCGAGGGATAAGTACGCTGAAGCTTTCTTT . TRBV4-2 once TRBJ1-1
CASSPGLAGWVEQYF TGCGCCAGCAGCCCGGGACTAGCGGGATGGGTCGAGCAGTACTTC TRBD2 TRBV5-1 . TRBJ2-7
CASSLEGQGTEAFF TGTGCCAGCAGCTTAGAGGGACAGGGGACTGAAGCTTTCTTT TRBD1 TRBV7-2 many TRBJ1-1
CASSHPGLGIDEQFF TGTGCCAGCAGCCACCCGGGACTAGGAATTGATGAGCAGTTCTTC TRBD2 TRBV7-8 . TRBJ2-1
CASSHAGQGLMNTEAFF TGTGCCAGCAGTCACGCCGGACAGGGTTTGATGAACACTGAAGCTTTCTTT TRBD1 TRBV6-6 . TRBJ1-1